The 8 T cell receptor beta chains below come from one sample, sequenced in a study of cytomegalovirus exposure and HLA in healthy donors. The PCR was carried out with 60 Vbeta primers and 13 Jbeta primers. Libraries were prepared by immunoSEQ multiplex PCR; TCRdb keeps only in-frame clonotypes and omits some of them. Of 130,000 to 150,000 clones detected, around 73% appear once; the ten largest clones hold 2.5% to 3%. Sequencing input: PBMCs. The source is a female donor in good health and CMV-seronegative.

The chain is built from TRBV6-1 and TRBJ2-3; 10 nucleotides match TRBD2. The CDR3 has 15 residues. The J segment lost 1 base and the V segment lost 5 bases, leaving 3 bases of the junction unmatched. Germline V gene lookup returns CDR1 MNHNS and CDR2 SASEGT. The CDR3 reads CASSTGTSGTDTQYF. As DNA, the CDR3 is TGTGCCAGCAGTACCGGGACTAGCGGCACAGATACGCAGTATTTT.

V gene TRBV28 combines with J gene TRBJ1-5; D call uncertain. CDR1 is MDHEN and CDR2 is SYDVKM in the germline V gene. The CDR3 loop spans 15 amino acids. V lost 0 bases and J lost 0, with 6 bases in between. The CDR3 protein is CASSLWGDSNQPQHF. The CDR3 coding sequence is TGTGCCAGCAGTTTATGGGGAGATAGCAATCAGCCCCAGCATTTT.

The rearrangement joins TRBV5-1 to TRBJ2-7, with TRBD2 matching 7 bases. The ends lost 7 bases at V and 0 bases at J; junction bases unmatched: 10. The CDR3 totals 15 residues. Germline V CDR1 and CDR2: SGHRS, YFSETQ. DNA for the CDR3: TGCGCCAGCCGCTCGCTAGCGGCAAGCTCCTACGAGCAGTACTTC. Translated: CASRSLAASSYEQYF. Drawing the rest from reference TRBV5-1 and TRBJ2-7, the complete variable domain is KAGVTQTPRYLIKTRGQQVTLSCSPISGHRSVSWYQQTPGQGLQFLFEYFSETQRNKGNFPGRFSGRQFSNSRSEMNVSTLELGDSALYLCASRSLAASSYEQYFGPGTRLTVT.

In this sample, this clone turned up once. The V call is TRBV6-6, the J call TRBJ2-7; 7 bases fit TRBD2. J lost 2 bases, V lost 6 bases, and 7 bases had no gene match. In germline, CDR1 is MNHNY, CDR2 SVGAGI (reference sequence). The CDR3 loop spans 14 amino acids. The CDR3 coding sequence is TGTGCCAGCAGCTCAGGGAGCGGGGCCTACGAGCAGTACTTC. It is translated as CASSSGSGAYEQYF.

The chain is built from TRBV19 and TRBJ1-4, with D possibly TRBD1 on 5 matching bases. Looked up from germline, CDR1 is LNHDA and CDR2 is SQIVND (reference sequence). V was shortened by 9 bases and J by 5 bases, with 22 bases between the two germline ends. This CDR3 region has 16 residues. The CDR3 region has the DNA TGTGCCAGCGGGCAGGGCGGCGGCTTTTGGAATGAAAAACTGTTTTTT. This codes for CASGQGGGFWNEKLFF.

The chain has TRBV28 and TRBJ2-7; D is possibly TRBD1 (5 bases). The CDR3 consists of 15 residues. Deletions cut 6 bases from V and 2 bases from J, with 17 bases between. Germline V gene data show CDR1 as MDHEN and CDR2 as SYDVKM. The CDR3 nucleotides read TGTGCCAGCAGAAGGGGCCTCCTTGGCGCCTACGAGCAGTACTTC. Translating gives CASRRGLLGAYEQYF.

The chain joins TRBV21-1 to TRBJ1-1; the DNA was not compared with TRBD1, the D call given in the table. TRBV21-1 is classified as a pseudogene. CDR3 length: 14 amino acids. The CDR3 DNA follows: TGTGCCAGCAGCAAAGGGACAAAGAACACTGAAGCTTTCTTT. It yields the protein CASSKGTKNTEAFF.

V usage is TRBV5-1 and J usage is TRBJ2-2, with no clear D. V was pared by 0 bases and J by 3 bases, with 6 bases between. Germline V CDR1 and CDR2: SGHRS, YFSETQ. The CDR3 consists of 14 residues. The CDR3 DNA reads TGCGCCAGCAGCTTGGAAACAGACACCGGGGAGCTGTTTTTT. Translation: CASSLETDTGELFF.